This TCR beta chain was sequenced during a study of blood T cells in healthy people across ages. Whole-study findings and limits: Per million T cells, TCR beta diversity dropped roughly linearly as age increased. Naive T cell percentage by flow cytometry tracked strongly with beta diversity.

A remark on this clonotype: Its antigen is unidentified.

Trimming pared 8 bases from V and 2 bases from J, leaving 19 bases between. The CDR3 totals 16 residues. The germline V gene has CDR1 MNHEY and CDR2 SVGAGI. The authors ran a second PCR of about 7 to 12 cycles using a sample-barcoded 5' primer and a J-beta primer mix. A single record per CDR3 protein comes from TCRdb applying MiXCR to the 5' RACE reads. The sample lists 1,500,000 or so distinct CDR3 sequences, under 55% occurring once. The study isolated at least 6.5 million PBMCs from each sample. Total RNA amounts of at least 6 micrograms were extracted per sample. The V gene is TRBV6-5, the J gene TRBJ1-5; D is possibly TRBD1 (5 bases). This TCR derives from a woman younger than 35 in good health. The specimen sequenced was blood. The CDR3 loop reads CASSAQARGGNQPQHF. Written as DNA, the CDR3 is TGTGCCAGCTCCGCACAGGCAAGAGGAGGCAATCAGCCCCAGCATTTT.